The 14 T cell receptor beta chains presented below share a single source sample, sequenced in a study of human T cells and chemical hapten exposure. Whole blood, unfractionated, served as the material for total RNA extraction. TCRdb re-called the 5' RACE reads with MiXCR, one entry per CDR3 protein. This repertoire shows about 140,000 distinct CDR3 sequences, around 4% found once; its top ten account for 1.2% to 1.5%. These receptors all stem from a female donor in good health.

The chain has TRBV2 and TRBJ1-5; TRBD1 might be the D (5 bases). This CDR3 spans 14 amino acids. V shed 6 bases and J shed 0 bases, with 9 bases lying between them. Germline loops: CDR1 SNHLY, CDR2 FYNNEI. CDR3 in DNA: TGTGCCAGCAGGACAGTCTATAGCAATCAGCCCCAGCATTTT. Protein sequence: CASRTVYSNQPQHF. Full variable domain (remainder filled in from reference TRBV2 and TRBJ1-5): EPEVTQTPSHQVTQMGQEVILRCVPISNHLYFYWYRQILGQKVEFLVSFYNNEISEKSEIFDDQFSVERPDGSNFTLKIRSTKLEDSAMYFCASRTVYSNQPQHFGDGTRLSIL.

This clonotype was seen many times. The J gene is TRBJ2-5, the V gene TRBV28; 7 nucleotides agree with TRBD1. Per the germline V gene, CDR1 is MDHEN and CDR2 is SYDVKM. The CDR3 spans 17 residues. Losses at the gene ends were 6 bases for V and 1 base for J; bases not matched to a gene: 14. The CDR3 nucleotides read TGTGCCAGCAGCCCTGGACAGGCCGTTCTCTCCCAAGAGACCCAGTACTTC. Its translation is CASSPGQAVLSQETQYF.

This clonotype was counted a few times. This clone may be a read error of a much larger clone one base away. This rearrangement joins TRBV6-5 to TRBJ2-7; possibly TRBD1 for D (5 bases). Germline V gives CDR1 MNHEY, CDR2 SVGAGI. V dropped 0 bases and J dropped 5 bases, with 11 bases sitting between them. The length of the CDR3 is 14 residues. CDR3 sequence reads: CASSYSRVGDEQYF. The CDR3 DNA reads as TGTGCCAGCAGTTACTCCAGGGTCGGCGACGAGCAGTACTTC.

At least ten counts were recorded for this clonotype. The junction does not match germline at one end; this may be a read error. The rearrangement uses TRBV6-1 and TRBJ2-1, with 10 bases matching TRBD2. This CDR3 comprises 17 residues. From germline, CDR1 is MNHNS and CDR2 SASEGT. CDR3 nucleotides: TGTGCCAGCAGTGAAAAAAGGACTAGCGGCGATTACAATGAGCAGTTATTC. Translation gives CASSEKRTSGDYNEQLF.

The table lists this clonotype with a few counts. The chain links TRBV7-9 to TRBJ2-7, with TRBD1 identical over 9 bases. With 4 bases clipped from V and 1 base from J, the junction kept 26 bases outside the gene matches. CDR1 and CDR2 from the germline V gene are SEHNR and FQNEAQ (reference sequence). The CDR3 length is 22 residues. The CDR3 DNA is TGTGCCAGCAGCTACCCAACGCGTCTACAGGGGGCGGACGACACAAGATCCTACGAGCAGTACTTC. It is translated as CASSYPTRLQGADDTRSYEQYF.

This clonotype was counted a few times. The chain combines TRBV3-1 with TRBJ2-6; weak D call: TRBD2 (5 bases). Looked up from germline, CDR1 is LGHDT and CDR2 is YNNKEL (reference sequence). This CDR3 comprises 15 residues. V lost 3 bases to trimming and J lost 3 bases, with 9 bases between them. The CDR3 reads CASSHARGGANVLTF. CDR3 DNA: TGTGCCAGCAGCCATGCCCGGGGTGGGGCCAACGTCCTGACTTTC.

This clonotype was seen many times. V is TRBV4-3 and J is TRBJ2-4; perhaps TRBD2 as D (6 bases). The ends were cut back, 0 bases at V and 7 bases at J, with 13 bases in the middle. This CDR3 has 15 amino acids. In germline, CDR1 is LGHNA, CDR2 YSLEER. CDR3 region: CASSQDKAGMNIQYF. The CDR3 DNA reads TGCGCCAGCAGCCAAGATAAGGCGGGGATGAACATTCAGTACTTC.

The gene calls are TRBV7-3 and TRBJ2-3; maybe TRBD2 (6 bases). V shed 5 bases and J shed 6 bases, with 18 bases lying between them. Germline CDR1 is SGHTA and CDR2 is FQGTGA. The CDR3 has 15 residues. The CDR3, as DNA: TGTGCCAGCAGCCCTACGGGACTGCCCCCCGATACGCAGTATTTT. The encoded protein is CASSPTGLPPDTQYF.

Comments on this clonotype: Given a much more abundant clone one base away, this may be a read error. The chain recombines TRBV7-2 with TRBJ1-5; 9 bases are shared with TRBD1. This CDR3 region has 13 residues. CDR1 is SGHTA and CDR2 is FQGNSA in the germline V gene. The CDR3 loop is CVSSSGTGQPQHF. The CDR3 DNA sequence: TGTGTCAGCAGCTCCGGGACAGGGCAGCCCCAGCATTTT.

This clonotype has just a few counts. The chain combines TRBV20-1 with TRBJ2-3; D might be TRBD2 (6 bases). CDR1 and CDR2 from the germline V gene are DFQATT and SNEGSKA (reference sequence). The CDR3 loop spans 14 amino acids. The V end lost 1 base, the J end lost 4 bases, and 12 bases lay between the germline ends. CDR3 coding DNA: TGCAGTGCTAGAGGGGGGACTGACCCAGATACGCAGTATTTT. Its translation: CSARGGTDPDTQYF.

This clonotype was counted at least ten times. The rearrangement links TRBV6-2 or TRBV6-3 to TRBJ2-1, with D tentatively TRBD1 (6 bases). CDR3 length: 16 residues. The V gene lost 6 bases and the J gene lost 0 bases, with 15 bases spanning the gap. CDR1 MNHEY and CDR2 SVGEGT come from the germline V gene. For the CDR3, the DNA is TGTGCCAGCAGGGGGGCCGGGGCGAGCTCCTACAATGAGCAGTTCTTC. Its protein is CASRGAGASSYNEQFF.

This clonotype appeared many times. The rearrangement joins TRBV6-6 to TRBJ1-4, with D possibly being TRBD1 (5 bases). The CDR3 extends over 17 amino acids. V lost 0 bases and J lost 0, with 11 bases in between. From germline, CDR1 is MNHNY and CDR2 SVGAGI (reference sequence). The CDR3 nucleotides are TGTGCCAGCAGTTACTCACGGGGCCCTGCAACTAATGAAAAACTGTTTTTT. The encoded protein is CASSYSRGPATNEKLFF.

The sample holds many counts of this clonotype. The chain employs TRBV6-1 and TRBJ1-1; maybe TRBD1 (5 bases). The germline V gene encodes CDR1 MNHNS and CDR2 SASEGT. There are 14 residues in the CDR3. V lost 6 bases and J 0 bases, leaving 11 bases between the germline ends. CDR3 sequence: CASSHRSLNTEAFF. DNA for the CDR3: TGTGCCAGCAGCCACAGGTCCCTGAACACTGAAGCTTTCTTT.

This clonotype was seen many times. The CDR3 region is CSVEEGTGHGYTF. CDR3 in DNA: TGCAGCGTTGAAGAGGGGACAGGTCACGGCTACACCTTC. The rearrangement uses TRBV29-1 and TRBJ1-2; TRBD1 matches at 8 bases. The CDR3 covers 13 residues. V was pared by 0 bases and J by 8 bases, with 5 bases of the junction left unmatched. In germline, CDR1 is SQVTM, CDR2 ANQGSEA.